This TCR beta chain was recorded in a study of human T cells and chemical hapten exposure. Looking at the study overall: During the approximately 24-week study period, patients had diphenylcyclopropenone applied to the scalp every week.

CDR1 and CDR2 (germline): KGHSH, LQKENI. The junction had 8 bases not matched to a gene; V was cut back by 3 bases and J by 2 bases. This CDR3 spans 16 amino acids. One entry per CDR3 protein, called by TCRdb with MiXCR from the RACE reads. The data show 85,000 to 95,000 distinct CDR3 sequences, more than 9.5% seen once. Indicated time point: patch test 2, 6 weeks after DPC sensitization. Treatment noted: therapeutic diphenylcyclopropenone sensitization with weekly scalp DPC. The chain links TRBV18 to TRBJ2-7, with 9 bases identical to TRBD1. The sequencing here drew on whole blood, taken in connection with sensitization to the hapten diphenylcyclopropenone (DPC). This TCR derives from a man between 40 and 49 years old with alopecia areata. Some clones in this sample may be carry-over from other donors' samples. Here the CDR3 reads CASSPLGQGKTYEQYV. The CDR3, as DNA: TGTGCCAGCTCACCTCTTGGACAGGGGAAAACCTACGAGCAGTACGTC.